This is a list of T cell receptor beta chains from one sample in a study of molecular identifiers for immune sequencing clone quantification. TCRdb passed the PCR reads through MiXCR, listing each CDR3 protein once. The sample shows about half a million distinct CDR3 sequences, under 30% of them seen only once. Material for sequencing was naive CD8+ T cells from blood, with Jurkat cell RNA spiked in. Source of these receptors: a human donor in good health. Some libraries in this study had Jurkat cell RNA spiked in. Each CDR3 is given with its conserved first and last residue. The D gene is left open where the match is weak. A row's size may be missing; if present it is once, few, many or a size class.

clone_size: .; d_call: .; v_call: TRBV7-9; j_call: TRBJ2-7; cdr3_aa: CASSPRLGSTRGLYEQYF; cdr3_nt: TGTGCCAGCAGCCCTCGGTTGGGTTCAACAAGGGGCCTCTACGAGCAGTACTTC
clone_size: .; d_call: .; v_call: TRBV5-6; j_call: TRBJ1-3; cdr3_aa: CASSWGPGNTIYF; cdr3_nt: TGTGCCAGCAGTTGGGGTCCCGGAAACACCATATATTTT
clone_size: few; d_call: .; v_call: TRBV19; j_call: TRBJ1-1; cdr3_aa: CASSKGLAEAFF; cdr3_nt: TGTGCCAGTAGTAAAGGACTGGCTGAAGCTTTCTTT
clone_size: .; d_call: .; v_call: TRBV23-1; j_call: TRBJ1-1; cdr3_aa: CALGPLNTEAFF; cdr3_nt: TGCGCCCTAGGGCCCCTGAACACTGAAGCTTTCTTT
clone_size: .; d_call: .; v_call: TRBV4-3; j_call: TRBJ2-3; cdr3_aa: CASSQDVGFLSDTQYF; cdr3_nt: TGCGCCAGCAGCCAAGATGTGGGGTTCTTGTCAGATACGCAGTATTTT
clone_size: few; d_call: TRBD2; v_call: TRBV27; j_call: TRBJ2-2; cdr3_aa: CASSLVTSVNTGELFF; cdr3_nt: TGTGCCAGCAGTTTGGTAACTAGCGTTAACACCGGGGAGCTGTTTTTT
clone_size: .; d_call: TRBD1; v_call: TRBV3-1; j_call: TRBJ2-1; cdr3_aa: CASSQGLTGGTDNEQFF; cdr3_nt: TGTGCCAGCAGCCAAGGACTCACAGGGGGCACTGACAATGAGCAGTTCTTC
clone_size: few; d_call: .; v_call: TRBV27; j_call: TRBJ2-1; cdr3_aa: CASSSGVAEQFF; cdr3_nt: TGTGCCAGCAGTTCAGGGGTGGCTGAGCAGTTCTTC
clone_size: .; d_call: .; v_call: TRBV6-5; j_call: TRBJ2-1; cdr3_aa: CASSLRNEQFF; cdr3_nt: TGTGCCAGCAGTTTACGTAATGAGCAGTTCTTC
clone_size: many; d_call: .; v_call: TRBV6-2/TRBV6-3; j_call: TRBJ1-5; cdr3_aa: CASSYSGDSNQPQHF; cdr3_nt: TGTGCCAGCAGTTACTCTGGCGATAGCAATCAGCCCCAGCATTTT